The following is a TCR beta chain sequence with its context. Its antigen is currently unknown. The data stem from a study of Tregs in tolerant kidney transplant recipients. Study-wide findings and caveats: The most relevant donor-specific Treg TCRbeta repertoire apparently came from expansion with activated donor B cells.

Germline V gene lookup returns CDR1 SGHNT and CDR2 YYREEE (reference sequence). The CDR3 is 14 residues long. V was shortened by 4 bases and J by 0 bases, with 10 bases between the two germline ends. This table comes from immunoSEQ multiplex PCR, and its TCRdb copy is limited to in-frame clones, with some not included. This sample has around 85,000 clones, with less than 95% found just once. This TCR was sampled from a human donor who received a combined kidney and bone marrow transplant. The rearrangement links TRBV5-4 to TRBJ2-5; D perhaps matches TRBD2 (6 bases). The starting material was Tregs from blood, obtained before the transplant. CDR3 sequence (DNA): TGTGCCAGCAGCCGTGGAGGGTACCAAGAGACCCAGTACTTC. As protein: CASSRGGYQETQYF.